This TCR beta chain was captured by sequencing in a study of cytomegalovirus exposure and HLA in healthy donors. Study findings and constraints: TCR beta V segments were, for the most part, productive about 87% or about 30% of the time in an earlier analysis.

PCR involved 60 Vbeta and 13 Jbeta primers. Per the original methods: Per a later analysis, the number of unique TCR beta chains was some 80 million, of which around 10 million were shared. The repertoire was sequenced with immunoSEQ multiplex PCR; TCRdb's copy has only in-frame clones and lacks some. The V and J calls and clone size come from that table; D and trimming were worked out from the DNA. The sample lists around 170,000 clones, 75% to 90% occurring once. With regard to this clone: Its cognate antigen is unknown.

The receptor was derived from a woman aged 50 to 60 in good health and CMV-seropositive. The sequenced sample consisted of PBMCs.

CDR3 DNA: TGTGCCAGCAGCTTAGAGGGTAACGATTCACCCCTCCACTTT. It is translated as CASSLEGNDSPLHF. The V call is TRBV7-3, the J call TRBJ1-6, with unresolved D. The CDR3 runs to 14 residues. Germline V lookup: CDR1 SGHTA, CDR2 FQGTGA. Trimming stripped 2 bases from V and 8 bases from J, with 10 bases between. Full variable domain (remainder filled in from reference TRBV7-3 and TRBJ1-6): GAGVSQTPSNKVTEKGKYVELRCDPISGHTALYWYRQSLGQGPEFLIYFQGTGAADDSGLPNDRFFAVRPEGSVSTLKIQRTERGDSAVYLCASSLEGNDSPLHFGNGTRLTVT.